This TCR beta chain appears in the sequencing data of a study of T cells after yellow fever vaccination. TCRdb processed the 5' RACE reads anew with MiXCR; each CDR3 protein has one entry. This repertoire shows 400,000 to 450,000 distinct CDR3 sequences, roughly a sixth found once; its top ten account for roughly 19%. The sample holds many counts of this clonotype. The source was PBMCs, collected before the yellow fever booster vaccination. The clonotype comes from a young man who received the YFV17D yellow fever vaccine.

The chain's CDR3 is CASSYQQGQTQYF. The CDR3 nucleotides read TGTGCCAGCAGCTACCAACAGGGACAGACCCAGTACTTC. This chain joins TRBV11-2 and TRBJ2-5; D perhaps matches TRBD1 (6 bases). Germline loops: CDR1 SGHAT, CDR2 FQNNGV. Trimming removed 4 bases at V and 6 bases at J, with 12 bases between. This CDR3 has 13 residues.